This T cell receptor beta chain derives from a study of cytomegalovirus exposure and HLA in healthy donors. With 6 bases removed from V and 10 bases from J, the gap between germline ends came to 15 bases. Germline V gives CDR1 MDHEN, CDR2 SYDVKM. The CDR3 has 12 amino acids. PCR employed 60 Vbeta and 13 Jbeta primers. TCRdb's copy holds only in-frame clones and misses some; the assay was immunoSEQ multiplex PCR. The repertoire holds roughly 100,000 clones, with 60% to 80% as singletons. The sequenced sample consisted of PBMCs. The rearrangement uses TRBV28 and TRBJ1-1; D is possibly TRBD1 (5 bases). This receptor was identified in a woman in her 40s in good health and CMV-seropositive. The CDR3 sequence: CASSYNRLGAFF. The DNA for the CDR3 is TGTGCCAGCAGCTATAACAGGTTGGGAGCTTTCTTT.